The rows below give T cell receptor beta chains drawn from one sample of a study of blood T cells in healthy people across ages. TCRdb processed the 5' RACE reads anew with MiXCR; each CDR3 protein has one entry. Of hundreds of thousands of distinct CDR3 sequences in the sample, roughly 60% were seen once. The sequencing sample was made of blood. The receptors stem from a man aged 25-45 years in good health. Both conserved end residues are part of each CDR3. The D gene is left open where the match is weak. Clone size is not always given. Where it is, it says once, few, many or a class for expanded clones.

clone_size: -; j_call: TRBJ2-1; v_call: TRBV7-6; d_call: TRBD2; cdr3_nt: TGTGCCAGCAGCACGAGCGGGAGACCCTACAATGAGCAGTTCTTC; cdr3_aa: CASSTSGRPYNEQFF
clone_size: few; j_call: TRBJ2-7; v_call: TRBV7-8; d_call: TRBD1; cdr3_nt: TGTGCCAGCAGCTTAGTTTTAGTGGGACAGGGGCCCTACGAGCAGTACTTC; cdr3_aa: CASSLVLVGQGPYEQYF
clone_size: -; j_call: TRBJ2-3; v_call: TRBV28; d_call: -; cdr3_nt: TGTGCCAGCAGTTTAGGGGCGGGGCGAAGCACAGATACGCAGTATTTT; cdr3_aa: CASSLGAGRSTDTQYF
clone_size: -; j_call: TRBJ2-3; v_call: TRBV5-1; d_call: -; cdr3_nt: TGCGCCAGCAGCTCCCAGCAGCGGGCGATCACAGATACGCAGTATTTT; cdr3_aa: CASSSQQRAITDTQYF
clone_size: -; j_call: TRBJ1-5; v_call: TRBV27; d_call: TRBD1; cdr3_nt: TGTGCCAGCAGTTCACTCACTGGGACAGGGGGTCAGCCCCAGCATTTT; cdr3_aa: CASSSLTGTGGQPQHF
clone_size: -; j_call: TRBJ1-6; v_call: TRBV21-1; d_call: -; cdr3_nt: TGTGCCAGCAGCAATAAACAGATAAATTCACCCCTCCACTTT; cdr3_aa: CASSNKQINSPLHF
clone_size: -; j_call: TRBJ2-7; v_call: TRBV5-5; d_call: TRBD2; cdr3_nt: TGTGCCAGCAGCTTCTTAGTACTAGCGGGGGCCGAGCAGTACTTC; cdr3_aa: CASSFLVLAGAEQYF
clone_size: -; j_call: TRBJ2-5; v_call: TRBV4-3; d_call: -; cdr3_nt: TGCGCCAGCAGCCAAGTTCCTTACAATGAGCAGTACTTC; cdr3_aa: CASSQVPYNEQYF
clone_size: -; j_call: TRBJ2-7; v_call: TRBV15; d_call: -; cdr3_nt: TGTGCCACCAGGATGGGCAACTCCTACGAGCAGTACTTC; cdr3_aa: CATRMGNSYEQYF
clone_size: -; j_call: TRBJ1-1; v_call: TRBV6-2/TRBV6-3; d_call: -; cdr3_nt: TGTGCCAGCAGCCTCCAGGAGCCTGAAGCTTTCTTT; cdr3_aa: CASSLQEPEAFF
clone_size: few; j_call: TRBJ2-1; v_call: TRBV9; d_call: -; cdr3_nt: TGTGCCAGCAGAGATCCTGGCGATGAGCAGTTCTTC; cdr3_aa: CASRDPGDEQFF
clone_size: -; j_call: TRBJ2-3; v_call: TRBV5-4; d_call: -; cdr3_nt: TGTGCCAGCAGACGAGACCGAGTCACGGCGGGGACGCAGTATTTT; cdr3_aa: CASRRDRVTAGTQYF
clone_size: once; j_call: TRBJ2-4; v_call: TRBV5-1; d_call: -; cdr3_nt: TGCGCCAGCAGCTTTGGCTACCAAATGAACATTCAGTACTTC; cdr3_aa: CASSFGYQMNIQYF
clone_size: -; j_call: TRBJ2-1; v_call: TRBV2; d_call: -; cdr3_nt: TGTGCCAGCAAGCCTGGGACGGTTAACAATGAGCAGTTCTTC; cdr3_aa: CASKPGTVNNEQFF
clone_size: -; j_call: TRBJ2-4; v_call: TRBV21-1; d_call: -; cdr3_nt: TGTGCCAGCAGCACCCATTCCGGGTGGTCAGGGGAATCGGCCAAAAACATTCAGTACTTC; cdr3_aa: CASSTHSGWSGESAKNIQYF
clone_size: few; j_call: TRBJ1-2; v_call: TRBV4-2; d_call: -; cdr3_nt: TGTGCCAGCAGCCAAGGGCCCCAGAGTGAAGGGTATGGCTACACCTTC; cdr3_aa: CASSQGPQSEGYGYTF
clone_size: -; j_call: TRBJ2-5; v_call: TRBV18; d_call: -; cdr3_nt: TGTGCCAGCTCCATTTCCGACGTGGAGACCCAGTACTTC; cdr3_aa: CASSISDVETQYF
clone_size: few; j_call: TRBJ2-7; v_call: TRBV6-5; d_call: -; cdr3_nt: TGTGCCAGCAGTTACTCGGGAGGGGACAATGAGCAGTACTTC; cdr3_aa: CASSYSGGDNEQYF
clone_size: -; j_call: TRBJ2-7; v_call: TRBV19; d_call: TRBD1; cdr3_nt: TGTGCCAGCGCGGACAGGGCCCGCGAGCAGTACTTC; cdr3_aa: CASADRAREQYF
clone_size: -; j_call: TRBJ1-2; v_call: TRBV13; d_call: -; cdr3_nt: TGTGCCAGCAGCTTCCCCCAGGGAGCGAAGGATGGCTACACCTTC; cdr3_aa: CASSFPQGAKDGYTF
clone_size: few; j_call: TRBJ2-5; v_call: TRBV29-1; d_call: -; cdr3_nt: TGCAGCGTTACCGGGACGGGAGCACGAGAGACCCAGTACTTC; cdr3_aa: CSVTGTGARETQYF
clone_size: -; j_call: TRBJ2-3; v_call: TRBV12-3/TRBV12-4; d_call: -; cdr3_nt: TGTGCCAGCAGTGTTCGGCTGGGGACAGATACGCAGTATTTT; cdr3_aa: CASSVRLGTDTQYF